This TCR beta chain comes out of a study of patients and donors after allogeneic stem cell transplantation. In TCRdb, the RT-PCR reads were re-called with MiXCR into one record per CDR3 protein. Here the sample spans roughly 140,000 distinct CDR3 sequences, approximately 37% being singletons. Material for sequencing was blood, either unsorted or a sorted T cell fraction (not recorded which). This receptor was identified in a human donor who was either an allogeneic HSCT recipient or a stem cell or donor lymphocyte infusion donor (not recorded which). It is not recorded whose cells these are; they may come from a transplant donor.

CDR3 bases: TGCAGCGTGGAGGGACAGTATCAAGAGACCCAGTACTTC. Translating it yields CSVEGQYQETQYF. The chain links TRBV29-1 to TRBJ2-5; TRBD1 is a possible D gene (7 bases). Germline CDR1 SQVTM, CDR2 ANQGSEA. The ends were cut back, 6 bases at V and 2 bases at J, with 13 bases in the middle. The CDR3 sequence is 13 residues long.